This T cell receptor (beta chain) is from a study of cytomegalovirus exposure and HLA in healthy donors. The CDR3 length is 14 residues. The V and J ends lost 5 bases and 4 bases respectively, with 14 bases between them. Germline V gene lookup returns CDR1 ENHRY and CDR2 SYGVKD. Study-wide points: Association with HLA alleles at 0.05 false discovery rate was found for around 17,000 TCR beta sequences in a later analysis. With DRB1 most and HLA-C fewest, TCR association rates differed between HLA loci in a later analysis.

PCR primers comprised 60 Vbeta and 13 Jbeta primers. Assay: immunoSEQ multiplex PCR; the TCRdb copy retains only in-frame clones and omits some. In the table there are approximately 100,000 clones, more than 60% of which are singletons. With respect to this clone: What it binds is unknown.

Sample: PBMCs. The receptor's source is a female donor in good health and CMV-seronegative. This rearrangement joins TRBV10-3 to TRBJ1-1; tentative D call: TRBD1 (5 bases). The CDR3 loop reads CAISPQDGGTEAFF. The CDR3, as DNA: TGTGCCATCAGTCCACAGGACGGGGGCACTGAAGCTTTCTTT.